The source of this TCR beta chain is a study of shared clonotypes between healthy human individuals. The protocol was immunoSEQ multiplex PCR, while the TCRdb copy is restricted to in-frame clones and leaves out a portion. This table holds under 1 million clones, roughly 96% found once. CD45RO-negative cells were positively selected for CCR7, leaving out terminally differentiated effector memory CD45RA+ cells. Recent vaccinations or acute infections were absent in the healthy HIV-negative adult donors. CDR3 size: 16 residues. CDR1 MDHEN and CDR2 SYDVKM come from the germline V gene. Trimming removed 3 bases at V and 5 bases at J, with 17 bases between.

The sample was naive CD8+ T cells sorted from blood. The source of this sequence is a man younger than 40 in good health. V is TRBV28 and J is TRBJ2-1; D is perhaps TRBD1 (6 bases). This chain's CDR3 is CASSFSGTPLHNEQFF. The CDR3, as DNA: TGTGCCAGCAGTTTTTCCGGGACACCTCTTCACAATGAGCAGTTCTTC.